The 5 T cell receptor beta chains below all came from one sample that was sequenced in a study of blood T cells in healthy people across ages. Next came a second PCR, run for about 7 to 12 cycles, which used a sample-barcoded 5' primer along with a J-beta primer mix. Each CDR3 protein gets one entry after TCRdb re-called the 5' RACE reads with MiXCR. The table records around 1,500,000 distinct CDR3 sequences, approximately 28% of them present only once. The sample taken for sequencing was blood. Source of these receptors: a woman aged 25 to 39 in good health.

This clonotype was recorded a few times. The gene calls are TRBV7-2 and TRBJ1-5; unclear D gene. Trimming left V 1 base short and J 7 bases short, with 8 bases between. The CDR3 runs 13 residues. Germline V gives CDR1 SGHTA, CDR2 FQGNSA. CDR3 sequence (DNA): TGTGCCAGCAGCTTAGTAGAGGACCAGCCCCAGCATTTT. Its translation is CASSLVEDQPQHF.

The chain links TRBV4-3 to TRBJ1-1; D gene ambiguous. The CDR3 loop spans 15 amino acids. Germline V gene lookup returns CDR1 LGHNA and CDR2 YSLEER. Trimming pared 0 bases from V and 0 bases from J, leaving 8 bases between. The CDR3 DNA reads TGCGCCAGCAGCCAAGAACTGGTAATGAACACTGAAGCTTTCTTT. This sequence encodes CASSQELVMNTEAFF.

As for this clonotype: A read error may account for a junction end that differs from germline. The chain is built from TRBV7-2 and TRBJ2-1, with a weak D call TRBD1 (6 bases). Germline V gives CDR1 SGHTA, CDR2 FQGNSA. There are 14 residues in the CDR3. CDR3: CAGSPGTTYNEQFF. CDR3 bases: TGTGCCGGCAGCCCCGGGACAACCTACAATGAGCAGTTCTTC.

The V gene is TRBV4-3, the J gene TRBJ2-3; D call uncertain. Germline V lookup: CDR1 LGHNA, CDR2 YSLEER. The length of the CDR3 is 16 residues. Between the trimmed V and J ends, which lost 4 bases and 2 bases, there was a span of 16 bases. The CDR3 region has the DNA TGCGCCAGCAGCCCATCGGACCTAAACTTCACAGATACGCAGTATTTT. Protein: CASSPSDLNFTDTQYF.

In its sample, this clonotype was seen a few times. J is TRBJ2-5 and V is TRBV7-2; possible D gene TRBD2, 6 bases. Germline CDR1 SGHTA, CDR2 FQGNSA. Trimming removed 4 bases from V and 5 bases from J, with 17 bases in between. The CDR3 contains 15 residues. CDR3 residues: CASSSEGVGGETQYF. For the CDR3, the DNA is TGTGCCAGCAGCTCCGAGGGAGTCGGAGGGGAGACCCAGTACTTC.